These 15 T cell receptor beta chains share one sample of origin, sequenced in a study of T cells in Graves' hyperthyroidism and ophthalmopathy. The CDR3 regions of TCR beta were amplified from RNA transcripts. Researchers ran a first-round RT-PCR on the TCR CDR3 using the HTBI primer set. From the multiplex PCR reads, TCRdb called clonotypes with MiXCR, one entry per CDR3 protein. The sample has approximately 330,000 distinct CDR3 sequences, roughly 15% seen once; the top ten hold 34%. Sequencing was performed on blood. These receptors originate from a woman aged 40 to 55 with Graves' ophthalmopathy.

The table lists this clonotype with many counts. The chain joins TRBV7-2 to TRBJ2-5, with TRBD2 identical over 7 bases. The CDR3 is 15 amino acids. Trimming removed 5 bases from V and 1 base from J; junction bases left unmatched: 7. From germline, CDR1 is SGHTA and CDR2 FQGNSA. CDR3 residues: CASSPGGRSQETQYF. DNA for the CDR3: TGTGCCAGCAGCCCGGGGGGACGGTCCCAAGAGACCCAGTACTTC.

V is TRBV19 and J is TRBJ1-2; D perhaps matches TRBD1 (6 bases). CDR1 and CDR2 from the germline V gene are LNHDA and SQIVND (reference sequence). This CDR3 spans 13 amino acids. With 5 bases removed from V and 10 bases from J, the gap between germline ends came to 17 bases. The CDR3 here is CASSLGAVGAYTF. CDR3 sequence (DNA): TGTGCCAGTAGTTTGGGGGCCGTGGGGGCCTACACCTTC.

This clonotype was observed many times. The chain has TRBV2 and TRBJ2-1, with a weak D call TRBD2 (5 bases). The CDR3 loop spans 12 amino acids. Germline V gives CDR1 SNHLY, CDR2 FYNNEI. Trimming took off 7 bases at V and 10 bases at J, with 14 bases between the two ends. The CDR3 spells CASTGEGDEQFF. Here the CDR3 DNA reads TGTGCCAGCACAGGTGAGGGCGACGAGCAGTTCTTC.

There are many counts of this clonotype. The DNA of the CDR3 is TGTGCTAGTGGTCCCGGCCAGCGGGGGGGCCTAAGGCTCTCTGGGGCCAACGTCCTGACTTTC. It codes for CASGPGQRGGLRLSGANVLTF. The gene calls are TRBV12-5 and TRBJ2-6; 10 nucleotides line up with TRBD2. CDR3 length: 21 residues. Per germline, CDR1 LGHNT and CDR2 FRNRAP. Losses at the gene ends were 5 bases for V and 0 bases for J; bases not matched to a gene: 16.

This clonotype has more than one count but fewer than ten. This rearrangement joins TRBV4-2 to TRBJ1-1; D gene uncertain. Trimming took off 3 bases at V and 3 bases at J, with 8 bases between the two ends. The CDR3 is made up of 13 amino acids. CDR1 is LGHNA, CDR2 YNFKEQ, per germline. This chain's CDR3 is CASSHVVDTEAFF. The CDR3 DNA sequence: TGTGCCAGCAGCCACGTAGTAGACACTGAAGCTTTCTTT.

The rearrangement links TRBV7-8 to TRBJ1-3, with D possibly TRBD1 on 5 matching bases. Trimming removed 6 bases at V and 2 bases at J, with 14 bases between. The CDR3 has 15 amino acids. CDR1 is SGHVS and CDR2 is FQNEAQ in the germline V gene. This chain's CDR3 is CASRQSVGAGNTIYF. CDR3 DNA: TGTGCCAGCAGACAATCGGTGGGGGCTGGAAACACCATATATTTT. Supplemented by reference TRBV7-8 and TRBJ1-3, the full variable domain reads GAGVSQSPRYKVAKRGQDVALRCDPISGHVSLFWYQQALGQGPEFLTYFQNEAQLDKSGLPSDRFFAERPEGSVSTLKIQRTQQEDSAVYLCASRQSVGAGNTIYFGEGSWLTVV.

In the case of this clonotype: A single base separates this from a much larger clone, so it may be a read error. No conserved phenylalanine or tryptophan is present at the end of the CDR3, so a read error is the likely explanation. The DNA for the CDR3 is TGTGCCAGCAGTCAGGACATTAGGAACTATGGCTACACCTGC. The encoded protein is CASSQDIRNYGYTC. This chain links TRBV6-1 with TRBJ1-2, with a possible D match to TRBD1 (5 bases). This CDR3 has 14 residues. Germline values: CDR1 MNHNS, CDR2 SASEGT. With 5 bases removed from V and 2 bases from J, the gap between germline ends came to 12 bases.

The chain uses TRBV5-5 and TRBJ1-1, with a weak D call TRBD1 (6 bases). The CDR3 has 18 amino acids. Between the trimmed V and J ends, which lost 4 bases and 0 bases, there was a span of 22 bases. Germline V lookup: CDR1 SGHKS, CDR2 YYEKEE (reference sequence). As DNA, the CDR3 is TGTGCCAGCAGCCCCGGGACTCCGAGGGGGTCCATGAACACTGAAGCTTTCTTT. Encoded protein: CASSPGTPRGSMNTEAFF. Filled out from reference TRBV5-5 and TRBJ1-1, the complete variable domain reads DAGVTQSPTHLIKTRGQQVTLRCSPISGHKSVSWYQQVLGQGPQFIFQYYEKEERGRGNFPDRFSARQFPNYSSELNVNALLLGDSALYLCASSPGTPRGSMNTEAFFGQGTRLTVV.

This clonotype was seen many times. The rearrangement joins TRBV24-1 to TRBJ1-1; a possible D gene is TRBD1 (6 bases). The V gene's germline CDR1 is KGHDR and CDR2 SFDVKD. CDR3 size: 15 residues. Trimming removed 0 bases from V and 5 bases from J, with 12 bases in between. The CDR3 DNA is TGTGCCACCAGTGATTTGATGGGGGCTAAGACTGAAGCTTTCTTT. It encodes CATSDLMGAKTEAFF.

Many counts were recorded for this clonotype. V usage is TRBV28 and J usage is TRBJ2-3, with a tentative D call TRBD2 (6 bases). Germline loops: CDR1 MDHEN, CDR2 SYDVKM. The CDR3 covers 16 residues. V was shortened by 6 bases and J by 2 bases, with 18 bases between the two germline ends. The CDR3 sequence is CASSLRDSPSTDTQYF. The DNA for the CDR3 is TGTGCCAGCAGCCTCCGGGACTCCCCTTCCACAGATACGCAGTATTTT.

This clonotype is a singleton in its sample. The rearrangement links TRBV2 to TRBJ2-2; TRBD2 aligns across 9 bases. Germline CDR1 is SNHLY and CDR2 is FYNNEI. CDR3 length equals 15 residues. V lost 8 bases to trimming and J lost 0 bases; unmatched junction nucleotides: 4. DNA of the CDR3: TGTGCCAGCCAGACTAGCGGATCGAACACCGGGGAGCTGTTTTTT. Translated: CASQTSGSNTGELFF.

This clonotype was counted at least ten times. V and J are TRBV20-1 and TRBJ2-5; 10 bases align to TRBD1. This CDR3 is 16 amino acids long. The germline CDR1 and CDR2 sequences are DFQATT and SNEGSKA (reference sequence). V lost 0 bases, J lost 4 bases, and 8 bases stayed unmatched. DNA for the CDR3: TGCAGTGCTAGAGACCGCCGTAGGGACAGGGGAGAGACCCAGTACTTC. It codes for CSARDRRRDRGETQYF.

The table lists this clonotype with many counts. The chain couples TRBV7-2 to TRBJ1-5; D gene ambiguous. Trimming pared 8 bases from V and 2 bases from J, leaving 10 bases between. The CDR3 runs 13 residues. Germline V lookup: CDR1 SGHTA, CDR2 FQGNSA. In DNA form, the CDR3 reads TGTGCCAGCCGTCTTTCAGGCAATCAGCCCCAGCATTTT. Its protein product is CASRLSGNQPQHF. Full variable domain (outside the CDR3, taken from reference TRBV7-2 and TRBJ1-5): GAGVSQSPSNKVTEKGKDVELRCDPISGHTALYWYRQSLGQGLEFLIYFQGNSAPDKSGLPSDRFSAERTGGSVSTLTIQRTQQEDSAVYLCASRLSGNQPQHFGDGTRLSIL.

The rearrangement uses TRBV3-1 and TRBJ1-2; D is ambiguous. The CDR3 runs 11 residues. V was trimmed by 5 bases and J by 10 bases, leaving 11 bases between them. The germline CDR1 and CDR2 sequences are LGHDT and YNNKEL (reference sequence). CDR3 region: CASSSGPSYTF. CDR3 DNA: TGTGCCAGCAGCTCAGGACCTTCCTACACCTTC.

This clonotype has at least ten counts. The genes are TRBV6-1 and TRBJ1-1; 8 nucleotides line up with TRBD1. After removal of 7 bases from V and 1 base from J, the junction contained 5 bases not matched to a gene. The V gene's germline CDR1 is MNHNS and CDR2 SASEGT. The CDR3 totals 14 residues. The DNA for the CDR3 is TGTGCCAGCATAATGGACAGGGCGAACACTGAAGCTTTCTTT. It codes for CASIMDRANTEAFF.